This T cell receptor (beta chain) stems from a study of T cell changes during pregnancy in multiple sclerosis. Clones were read by immunoSEQ multiplex PCR, and TCRdb kept only the in-frame ones, dropping some. The sample includes 40,000 to 50,000 clones, around 84% of them seen just once. Germline V lookup: CDR1 SEHNR, CDR2 FQNEAQ (reference sequence). The CDR3 sequence is 15 residues long. With 6 bases clipped from V and 6 bases from J, the junction kept 8 bases outside the gene matches. The source of this sequence is a female donor with multiple sclerosis, enrolled in a pregnancy study. The chain couples TRBV7-9 to TRBJ2-3, with 11 bases matching TRBD2. This material consisted of CD4+ T cells from peripheral blood mononuclear cells, taken before pregnancy. CDR3 protein: CASRSGTSGTDTQYF. The CDR3, as DNA: TGTGCCAGCAGATCCGGGACTAGCGGTACCGATACGCAGTATTTT.